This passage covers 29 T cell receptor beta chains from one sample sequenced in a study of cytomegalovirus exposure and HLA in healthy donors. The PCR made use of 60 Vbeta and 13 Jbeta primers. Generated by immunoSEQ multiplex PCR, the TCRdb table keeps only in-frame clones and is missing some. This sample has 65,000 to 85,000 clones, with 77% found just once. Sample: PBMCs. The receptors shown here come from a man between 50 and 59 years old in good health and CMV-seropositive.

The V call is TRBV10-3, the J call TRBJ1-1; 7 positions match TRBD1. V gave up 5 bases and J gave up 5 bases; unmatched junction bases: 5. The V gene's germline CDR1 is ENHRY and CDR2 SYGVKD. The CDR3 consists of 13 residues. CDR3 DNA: TGTGCCATCAGTCTGACAGGGAATACTGAAGCTTTCTTT. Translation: CAISLTGNTEAFF.

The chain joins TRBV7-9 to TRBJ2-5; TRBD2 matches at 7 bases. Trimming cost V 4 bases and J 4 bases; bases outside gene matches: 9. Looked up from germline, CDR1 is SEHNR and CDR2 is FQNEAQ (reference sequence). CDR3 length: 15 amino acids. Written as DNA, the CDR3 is TGTGCCAGCAGCTGGGGCGGGAGTATGGGAGAGACCCAGTACTTC. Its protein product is CASSWGGSMGETQYF.

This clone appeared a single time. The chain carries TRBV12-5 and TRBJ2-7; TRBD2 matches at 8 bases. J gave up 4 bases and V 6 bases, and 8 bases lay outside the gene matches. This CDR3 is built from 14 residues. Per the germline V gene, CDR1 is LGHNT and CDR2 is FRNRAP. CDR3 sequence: CASGRTSLTYEQYF. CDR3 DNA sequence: TGTGCTAGTGGCCGGACTAGCCTTACATACGAGCAGTACTTC.

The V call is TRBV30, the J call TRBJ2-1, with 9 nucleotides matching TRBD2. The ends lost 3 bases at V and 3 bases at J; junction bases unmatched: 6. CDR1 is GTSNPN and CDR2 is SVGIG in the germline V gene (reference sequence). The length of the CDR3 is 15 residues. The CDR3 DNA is TGTGCCTGGAGCCGACTAGCGGATTACTACAATGAGCAGTTCTTC. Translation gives CAWSRLADYYNEQFF. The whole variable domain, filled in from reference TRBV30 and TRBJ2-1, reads SQTIHQWPATLVQPVGSPLSLECTVEGTSNPNLYWYRQAAGRGLQLLFYSVGIGQISSEVPQNLSASRPQDRQFILSSKKLLLSDSGFYLCAWSRLADYYNEQFFGPGTRLTVL.

The CDR3 nucleotides are TGTGCCAGCAGCATGCGCACTAGCGCCATTACCACAGATACGCAGTATTTT. It specifies CASSMRTSAITTDTQYF. The V gene is TRBV5-6, the J gene TRBJ2-3, with TRBD2 identical over 7 bases. Germline assignment: CDR1 SGHDT and CDR2 YYEEEE. The CDR3 spans 17 residues. With V trimmed by 4 bases and J by 2 bases, 13 bases remained unmatched.

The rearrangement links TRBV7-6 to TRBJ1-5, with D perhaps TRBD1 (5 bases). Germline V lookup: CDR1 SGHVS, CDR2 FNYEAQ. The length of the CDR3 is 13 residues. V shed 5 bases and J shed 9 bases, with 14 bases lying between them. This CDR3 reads CASSQTGLGPQHF. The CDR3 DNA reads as TGTGCCAGCAGCCAAACAGGTTTAGGGCCCCAGCATTTT.

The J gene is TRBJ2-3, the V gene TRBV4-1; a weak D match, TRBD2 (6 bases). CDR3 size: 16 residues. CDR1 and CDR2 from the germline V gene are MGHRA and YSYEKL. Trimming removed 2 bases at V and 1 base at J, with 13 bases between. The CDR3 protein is CASSQKRASGTDTQYF. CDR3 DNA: TGCGCCAGCAGCCAAAAGAGGGCTAGCGGCACAGATACGCAGTATTTT.

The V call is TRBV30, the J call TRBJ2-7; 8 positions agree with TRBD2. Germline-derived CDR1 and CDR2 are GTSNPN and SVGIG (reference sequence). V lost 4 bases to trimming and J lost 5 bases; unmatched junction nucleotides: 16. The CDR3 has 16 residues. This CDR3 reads CAWKRVAGGTLNEQYF. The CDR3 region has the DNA TGTGCCTGGAAAAGGGTGGCGGGAGGCACCCTAAACGAGCAGTACTTC. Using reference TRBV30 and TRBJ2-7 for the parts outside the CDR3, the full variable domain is SQTIHQWPATLVQPVGSPLSLECTVEGTSNPNLYWYRQAAGRGLQLLFYSVGIGQISSEVPQNLSASRPQDRQFILSSKKLLLSDSGFYLCAWKRVAGGTLNEQYFGPGTRLTVT.

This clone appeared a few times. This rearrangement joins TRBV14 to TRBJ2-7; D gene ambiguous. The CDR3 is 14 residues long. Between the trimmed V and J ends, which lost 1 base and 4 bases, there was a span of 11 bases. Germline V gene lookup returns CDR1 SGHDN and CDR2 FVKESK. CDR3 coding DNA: TGTGCCAGCAGCCAAGCAAACACCCATTACGAGCAGTACTTC. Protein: CASSQANTHYEQYF. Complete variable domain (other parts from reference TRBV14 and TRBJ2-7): EAGVTQFPSHSVIEKGQTVTLRCDPISGHDNLYWYRRVMGKEIKFLLHFVKESKQDESGMPNNRFLAERTGGTYSTLKVQPAELEDSGVYFCASSQANTHYEQYFGPGTRLTVT.

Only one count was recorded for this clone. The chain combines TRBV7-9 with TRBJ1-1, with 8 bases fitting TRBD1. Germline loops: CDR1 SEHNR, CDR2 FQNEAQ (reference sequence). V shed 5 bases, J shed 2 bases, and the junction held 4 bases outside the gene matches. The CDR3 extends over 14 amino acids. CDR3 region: CASSPGQVNTEAFF. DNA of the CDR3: TGTGCCAGCAGCCCGGGACAGGTAAACACTGAAGCTTTCTTT.

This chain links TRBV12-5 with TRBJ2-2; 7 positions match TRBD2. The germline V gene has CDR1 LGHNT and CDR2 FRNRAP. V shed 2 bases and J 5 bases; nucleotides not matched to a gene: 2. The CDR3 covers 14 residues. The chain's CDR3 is CASGLLGGTGELFF. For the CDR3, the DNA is TGTGCTAGTGGTTTGTTGGGGGGGACCGGGGAGCTGTTTTTT.

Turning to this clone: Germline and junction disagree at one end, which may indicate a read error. The CDR3 DNA reads TGTGCCAGTAGTGAGACTAGCGGGGCTTACCTACGAGCCTTC. Translating it yields CASSETSGAYLRAF. The V and J genes are TRBV19 and TRBJ2-7; 11 bases are shared with TRBD2. The CDR3 extends over 14 amino acids. The V gene's germline CDR1 is LNHDA and CDR2 SQIVND (reference sequence).

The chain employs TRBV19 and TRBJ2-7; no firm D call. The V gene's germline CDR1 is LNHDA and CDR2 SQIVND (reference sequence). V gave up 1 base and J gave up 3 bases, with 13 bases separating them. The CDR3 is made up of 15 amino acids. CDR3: CASSIVNSPYYEQYF. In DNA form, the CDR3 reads TGTGCCAGTAGTATAGTAAACAGCCCTTACTACGAGCAGTACTTC. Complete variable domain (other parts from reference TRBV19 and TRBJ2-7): DGGITQSPKYLFRKEGQNVTLSCEQNLNHDAMYWYRQDPGQGLRLIYYSQIVNDFQKGDIAEGYSVSREKKESFPLTVTSAQKNPTAFYLCASSIVNSPYYEQYFGPGTRLTVT.

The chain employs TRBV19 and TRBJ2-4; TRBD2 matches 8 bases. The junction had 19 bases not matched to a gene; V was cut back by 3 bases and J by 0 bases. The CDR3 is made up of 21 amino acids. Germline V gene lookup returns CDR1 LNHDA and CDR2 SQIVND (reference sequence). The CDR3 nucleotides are TGTGCCAGTAGTATTTCACTGAGCGGGAGTAGCGGCTTCATAGCCAAAAACATTCAGTACTTC. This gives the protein CASSISLSGSSGFIAKNIQYF.

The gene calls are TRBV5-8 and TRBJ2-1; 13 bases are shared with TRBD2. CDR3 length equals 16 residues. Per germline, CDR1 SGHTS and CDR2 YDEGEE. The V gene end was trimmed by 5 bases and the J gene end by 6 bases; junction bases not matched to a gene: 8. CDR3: CASRPGLAGVFNEQFF. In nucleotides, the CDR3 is TGTGCCAGCAGGCCTGGACTAGCGGGAGTCTTCAATGAGCAGTTCTTC.

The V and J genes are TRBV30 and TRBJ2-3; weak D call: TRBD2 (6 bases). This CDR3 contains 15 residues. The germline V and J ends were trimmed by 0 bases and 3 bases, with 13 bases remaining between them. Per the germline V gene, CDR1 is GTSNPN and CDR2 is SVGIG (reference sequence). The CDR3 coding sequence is TGTGCCTGGAGTGTACCCCGGGAGTGGACAGATACGCAGTATTTT. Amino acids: CAWSVPREWTDTQYF.

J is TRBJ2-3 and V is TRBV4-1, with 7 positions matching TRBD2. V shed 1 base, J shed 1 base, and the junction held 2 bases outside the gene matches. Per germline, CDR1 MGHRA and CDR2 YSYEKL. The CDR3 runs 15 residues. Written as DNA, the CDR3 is TGCGCCAGCAGCCAAGCAACTAGCGGCACAGATACGCAGTATTTT. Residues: CASSQATSGTDTQYF.

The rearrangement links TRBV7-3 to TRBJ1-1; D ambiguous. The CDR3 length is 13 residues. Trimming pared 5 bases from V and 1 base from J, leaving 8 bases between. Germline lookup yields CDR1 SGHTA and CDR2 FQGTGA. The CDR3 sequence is CASSVQENTEAFF. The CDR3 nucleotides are TGTGCCAGCAGCGTACAAGAGAACACTGAAGCTTTCTTT.

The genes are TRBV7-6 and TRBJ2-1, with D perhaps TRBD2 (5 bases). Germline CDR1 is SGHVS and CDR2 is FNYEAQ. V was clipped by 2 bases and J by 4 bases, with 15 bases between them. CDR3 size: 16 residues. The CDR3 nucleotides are TGTGCCAGCAGCTTAAGGTGGGAGACGGCGTACAATGAGCAGTTCTTC. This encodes CASSLRWETAYNEQFF.

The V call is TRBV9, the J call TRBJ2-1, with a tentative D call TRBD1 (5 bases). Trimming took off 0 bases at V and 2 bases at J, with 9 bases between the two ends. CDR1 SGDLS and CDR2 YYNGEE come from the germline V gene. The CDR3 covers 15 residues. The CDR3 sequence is CASSVEGVTYNEQFF. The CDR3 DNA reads TGTGCCAGCAGCGTAGAAGGGGTAACCTACAATGAGCAGTTCTTC.

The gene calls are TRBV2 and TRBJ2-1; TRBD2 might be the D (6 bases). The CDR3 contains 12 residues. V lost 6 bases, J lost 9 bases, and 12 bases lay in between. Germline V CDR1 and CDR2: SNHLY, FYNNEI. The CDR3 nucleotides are TGTGCCAGCAGGAAGGTCGGGGGTGAGCAGTTCTTC. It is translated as CASRKVGGEQFF.

The DNA of the CDR3 is TGCGCCAGCAGTGAGGGGGACAGGGCCAACGAGCAGTACTTC. It is translated as CASSEGDRANEQYF. The rearrangement links TRBV5-1 to TRBJ2-7; 9 nucleotides align to TRBD1. The V gene's germline CDR1 is SGHRS and CDR2 YFSETQ. With V trimmed by 5 bases and J by 5 bases, 8 bases remained unmatched. This CDR3 has 14 amino acids.

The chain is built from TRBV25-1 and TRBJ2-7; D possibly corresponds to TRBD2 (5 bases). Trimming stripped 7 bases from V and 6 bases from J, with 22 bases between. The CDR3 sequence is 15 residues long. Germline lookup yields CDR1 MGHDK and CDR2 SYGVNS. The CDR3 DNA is TGTGCCAGCACCGGTGACGGGGTAAACGGCCGCGAGCAGTACTTC. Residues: CASTGDGVNGREQYF.

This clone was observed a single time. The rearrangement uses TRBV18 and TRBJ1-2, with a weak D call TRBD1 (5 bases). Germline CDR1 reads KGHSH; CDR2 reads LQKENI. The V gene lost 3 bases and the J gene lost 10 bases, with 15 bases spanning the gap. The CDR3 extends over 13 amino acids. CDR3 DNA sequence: TGTGCCAGCTCACCCCAGGGCTTCGATTCCTACACCTTC. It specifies CASSPQGFDSYTF. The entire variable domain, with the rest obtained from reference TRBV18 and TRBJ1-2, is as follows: NAGVMQNPRHLVRRRGQEARLRCSPMKGHSHVYWYRQLPEEGLKFMVYLQKENIIDESGMPKERFSAEFPKEGPSILRIQQVVRGDSAAYFCASSPQGFDSYTFGSGTRLTVV.

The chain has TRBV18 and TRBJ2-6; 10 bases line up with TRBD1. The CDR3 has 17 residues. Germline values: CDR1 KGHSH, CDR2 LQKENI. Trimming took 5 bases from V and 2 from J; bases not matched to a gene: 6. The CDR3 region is CASSTGTGDTGANVLTF. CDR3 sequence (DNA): TGTGCCAGCTCAACCGGGACAGGGGATACTGGGGCCAACGTCCTGACTTTC.

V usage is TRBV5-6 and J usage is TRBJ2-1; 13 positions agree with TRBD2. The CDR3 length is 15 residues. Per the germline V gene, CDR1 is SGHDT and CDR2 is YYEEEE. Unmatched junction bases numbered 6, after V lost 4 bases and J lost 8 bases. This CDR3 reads CASSATSGRRDEQFF. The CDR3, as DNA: TGTGCCAGCAGCGCGACTAGCGGGAGGCGGGATGAGCAGTTCTTC.

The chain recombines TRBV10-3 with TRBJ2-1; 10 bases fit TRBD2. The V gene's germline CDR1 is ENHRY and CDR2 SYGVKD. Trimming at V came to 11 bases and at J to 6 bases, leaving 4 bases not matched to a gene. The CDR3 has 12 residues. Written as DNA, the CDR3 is TGTGCCTCTAGACTAGCGGGCAATGAGCAGTTCTTC. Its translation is CASRLAGNEQFF.

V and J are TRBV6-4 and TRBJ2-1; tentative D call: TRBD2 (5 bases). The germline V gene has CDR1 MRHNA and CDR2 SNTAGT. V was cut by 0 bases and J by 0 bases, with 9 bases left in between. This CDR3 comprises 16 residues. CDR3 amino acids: CASSDSTRASYNEQFF. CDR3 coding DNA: TGTGCCAGCAGTGACTCCACTAGGGCCTCCTACAATGAGCAGTTCTTC.

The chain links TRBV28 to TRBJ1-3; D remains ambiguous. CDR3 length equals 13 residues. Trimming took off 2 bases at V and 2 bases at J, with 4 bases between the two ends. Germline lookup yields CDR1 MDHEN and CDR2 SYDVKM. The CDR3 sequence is CASSLPTGNTIYF. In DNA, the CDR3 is TGTGCCAGCAGTTTACCTACTGGAAACACCATATATTTT.